The subject of this entry is one TCR beta chain. The antigen is not known. The V gene lost 0 bases and the J gene lost 2 bases, with 8 bases spanning the gap. CDR1 and CDR2 (germline): ENHRY, SYGVKD. This CDR3 region has 15 residues. The data belong to a study of blood T cells in healthy people across ages. Study observations and caveats: Samples with more naive T cells showed higher observed beta diversity. Estimates drawn from one million T cells were deemed to understate diversity.

The second PCR ran about 6 to 12 cycles with a sample-barcoded 5' primer and J-beta primers. A template-switch adaptor containing 12 random nucleotides labeled each cDNA molecule. The study obtained at least 3 million CDR3-containing paired-end reads from every sample. Each CDR3 protein gets one entry after TCRdb re-called the 5' RACE reads with MiXCR. The top ten hold approximately 20% of the sample, which has 850,000 to 1,300,000 distinct CDR3 sequences, 40% to 45% seen once. The TCR comes from a woman aged 55-69 years in good health. The sample consisted of blood. V is TRBV10-3 and J is TRBJ1-5; no firm D call. Written as DNA, the CDR3 is TGTGCCATCAGTGAGTCAGGGCAGGGCAATCAGCCCCAGCATTTT. Amino acids: CAISESGQGNQPQHF.